The clone carrying this T cell receptor (beta chain) has only one observation. The antigen is not known. This entry comes from a study of Ad26.COV2.S vaccination and SARS-CoV-2 variants. Study-wide context: Once, or twice with 56 days between doses, Ad26.COV2.S was given intramuscularly. Study-level findings and limits: Among vaccine recipients, spike-specific TCR breadth exceeded that of placebo recipients.

Germline V gene data show CDR1 as SGHAT and CDR2 as FQNNGV. The CDR3 is made up of 13 amino acids. Deletions cut 3 bases from V and 7 bases from J, with 9 bases between. Using immunoSEQ multiplex PCR, the repertoire was profiled, and TCRdb retains in-frame clones only, with some absent. The table includes 300,000 to 350,000 clones, about 86% detected once. The treatment: about 20 received Ad26.COV2.S at low or high dose, single or two shots; 5 received placebo; per-sample allocation not given. Sampling was done on day 63 after the first vaccine or placebo injection. This person who donated was an adult of 18-55 years in Boston. An Ad26 vector that expressed Wuhan-strain SARS-CoV-2 spike constituted the vaccine.

V and J are TRBV11-2 and TRBJ1-4; D ambiguous. This clonotype was obtained from a person aged 18-65 years who received the Ad26.COV2.S COVID-19 vaccine or a placebo. This specimen consisted of peripheral blood, obtained in a trial of Ad26.COV2.S vaccine versus placebo. The CDR3 loop is CASSFLAAEKLFF. The CDR3 DNA sequence: TGTGCCAGCAGCTTTCTAGCGGCTGAAAAACTGTTTTTT.